The 30 T cell receptor beta chains in this list originate from one sample, sequenced in a study of blood T cells in healthy people across ages. A J-beta primer mix and a sample-barcoded 5' primer were used in a second PCR of about 7 to 11 cycles. TCRdb fed the 5' RACE reads into MiXCR, producing one record per CDR3 protein. This table holds about 1.4 million distinct CDR3 sequences, around 59% found once. Input material: blood. The origin of the receptors is a man between 18 and 35 years old in good health.

The rearrangement links TRBV15 to TRBJ2-3; D is unclear. The V end lost 7 bases, the J end lost 0 bases, and 11 bases lay between the germline ends. Germline V lookup: CDR1 LNHNV, CDR2 YYDKDF (reference sequence). This CDR3 has 14 residues. DNA for the CDR3: TGTGCCACCAAGCAAGCGATTAGCACAGATACGCAGTATTTT. This codes for CATKQAISTDTQYF.

The chain has TRBV6-1 and TRBJ1-5, with 11 bases identical to TRBD1. The germline gives CDR1 MNHNS, CDR2 SASEGT. The CDR3 extends over 14 amino acids. The junction had 4 bases not matched to a gene; V was cut back by 5 bases and J by 7 bases. CDR3 coding DNA: TGTGCCAGCAGTCGGACAGGGGGCCGGCAGCCCCAGCATTTT. This gives the protein CASSRTGGRQPQHF.

The chain is built from TRBV7-2 and TRBJ2-5; 9 bases are shared with TRBD2. With the DNA end fitting TRBJ2-7 better, the J assignment may be wrong. The CDR3 has 14 residues. Germline V CDR1 and CDR2: SGHTA, FQGNSA. The CDR3 is CASRNSGGLYEQYF. CDR3 sequence (DNA): TGTGCCAGCAGAAATAGCGGGGGCCTCTACGAGCAGTACTTC.

This clonotype has just a few counts. V gene TRBV20-1 combines with J gene TRBJ2-7, with D possibly matching TRBD2 (6 bases). CDR1 and CDR2 from the germline V gene are DFQATT and SNEGSKA (reference sequence). V was cut by 1 base and J by 1 base, with 11 bases left in between. There are 14 residues in the CDR3. CDR3 coding DNA: TGCAGTGCTAGAGTCGGAGGGTATTCCTACGAGCAGTACTTC. Translated: CSARVGGYSYEQYF.

V and J are TRBV6-1 and TRBJ2-4; D may be TRBD1 (5 bases). The CDR3 loop spans 14 amino acids. V shed 3 bases and J shed 0 bases, with 6 bases lying between them. Germline values: CDR1 MNHNS, CDR2 SASEGT. The CDR3 DNA reads TGTGCCAGCAGTGAGGGGCTAGCCAAAAACATTCAGTACTTC. This codes for CASSEGLAKNIQYF.

CDR3 sequence: CASTRGAQEGYTF. CDR3 bases: TGTGCCAGCACTCGTGGGGCCCAGGAGGGCTACACCTTC. The rearrangement uses TRBV7-9 and TRBJ1-2; tentative D call: TRBD1 (5 bases). The CDR3 length is 13 residues. Trimming stripped 7 bases from V and 8 bases from J, with 17 bases between. CDR1 and CDR2 from the germline V gene are SEHNR and FQNEAQ (reference sequence).

The rearrangement links TRBV7-8 to TRBJ2-7; D uncertain. Germline CDR1 SGHVS, CDR2 FQNEAQ. The CDR3 has 14 amino acids. The V gene lost 5 bases and the J gene lost 4 bases, with 15 bases spanning the gap. The CDR3 here is CASSRGVVGYEQYF. The CDR3 region has the DNA TGTGCCAGCAGCCGAGGAGTGGTCGGGTACGAGCAGTACTTC.

Here the CDR3 DNA reads TGTGCCAGCAGTGACCCGGCAGGTCCACCGGCTAGCACAGATACGCAGTATTTT. Encoded protein: CASSDPAGPPASTDTQYF. This rearrangement joins TRBV2 to TRBJ2-3; D remains unclear. There are 18 residues in the CDR3. Trimming cost V 3 bases and J 0 bases, with 19 bases left between them. Germline CDR1 is SNHLY and CDR2 is FYNNEI.

As for this clonotype: The CDR3 does not close with the conserved phenylalanine or tryptophan, likely indicating a read error. The CDR3 DNA reads TGTGCCAGCAGCCAAGCTAGCGGGGGCTACAATGAGCAGTTCCTC. Its translation is CASSQASGGYNEQFL. The V gene is TRBV3-1, the J gene TRBJ2-1; TRBD2 agrees at 10 bases. There are 15 residues in the CDR3. Germline V lookup: CDR1 LGHDT, CDR2 YNNKEL (reference sequence). V lost 1 base, J lost 3 bases, and 0 bases stayed unmatched.

The V call is TRBV2, the J call TRBJ2-7; weak D call: TRBD2 (7 bases). The CDR3 runs 16 residues. The V gene lost 0 bases and the J gene lost 5 bases, with 17 bases spanning the gap. CDR1 and CDR2 (germline): SNHLY, FYNNEI. In DNA, the CDR3 is TGTGCCAGCAGTGAAGCGCTTAGGGGAGGGGGGGACGAGCAGTACTTC. Its translation is CASSEALRGGGDEQYF. The full variable domain, with the rest looked up from reference TRBV2 and TRBJ2-7, is EPEVTQTPSHQVTQMGQEVILRCVPISNHLYFYWYRQILGQKVEFLVSFYNNEISEKSEIFDDQFSVERPDGSNFTLKIRSTKLEDSAMYFCASSEALRGGGDEQYFGPGTRLTVT.

This sequence joins TRBV10-3 and TRBJ2-5; D is unclear. CDR1 is ENHRY and CDR2 is SYGVKD in the germline V gene. This CDR3 has 12 residues. V shed 8 bases and J shed 3 bases, with 10 bases lying between them. CDR3 residues: CAIAGLEETQYF. The DNA for the CDR3 is TGTGCCATCGCTGGTTTAGAAGAGACCCAGTACTTC.

This chain's CDR3 is CSVEGSSGGRVDTQYF. The CDR3 bases are TGCAGCGTTGAAGGGTCTAGCGGGGGAAGGGTAGATACGCAGTATTTT. The V gene is TRBV29-1, the J gene TRBJ2-3, with 10 nucleotides matching TRBD2. Germline CDR1 is SQVTM and CDR2 is ANQGSEA. V lost 1 base, J lost 5 bases, and 9 bases stayed unmatched. The CDR3 contains 16 residues.

This clonotype turned up a few times. This chain links TRBV4-1 with TRBJ2-7, with D uncertain. This CDR3 is 13 amino acids long. The V gene's germline CDR1 is MGHRA and CDR2 YSYEKL. V was pared by 4 bases and J by 2 bases, with 9 bases between. The CDR3 DNA is TGCGCCAGCAGCCCTCCAGCAGCCTACGAGCAGTACTTC. It encodes CASSPPAAYEQYF.

This CDR3 reads CSARDQVAGTDTQYF. The CDR3 DNA is TGCAGTGCTAGAGATCAAGTAGCGGGCACAGATACGCAGTATTTT. V is TRBV20-1 and J is TRBJ2-3; D might be TRBD2 (6 bases). Trimming removed 0 bases at V and 1 base at J, with 11 bases between. Germline lookup yields CDR1 DFQATT and CDR2 SNEGSKA (reference sequence). The CDR3 length is 15 residues.

The J gene is TRBJ1-2, the V gene TRBV29-1; tentative D call: TRBD1 (5 bases). Trimming shortened V by 7 bases and J by 8 bases, and 14 bases separated the two germline ends. The V gene's germline CDR1 is SQVTM and CDR2 ANQGSEA. There are 11 residues in the CDR3. The DNA for the CDR3 is TGCAGCGCTGGGGGGGGATGGGGCTACACCTTC. It encodes CSAGGGWGYTF.

This sequence joins TRBV7-2 and TRBJ2-4; D gene ambiguous. The last part of the DNA fits TRBJ2-7 better; the J call may be wrong. CDR1 and CDR2 (germline): SGHTA, FQGNSA. The CDR3 runs to 13 residues. CDR3 sequence reads: CASSLGAADEQYF. Here the CDR3 DNA reads TGTGCCAGCAGCCTAGGTGCGGCCGACGAGCAGTACTTC.

The chain uses TRBV10-3 and TRBJ1-2, with 7 nucleotides matching TRBD1. Germline CDR1 ENHRY, CDR2 SYGVKD. The CDR3 sequence is 14 residues long. Trimming at V came to 11 bases and at J to 3 bases, leaving 12 bases not matched to a gene. The CDR3 is CASTKGDRYYGYTF. The CDR3 bases are TGTGCCTCAACAAAAGGGGACAGATACTATGGCTACACCTTC.

In its sample, this clonotype was seen a few times. The genes are TRBV7-9 and TRBJ2-3; D is possibly TRBD1 (5 bases). CDR1 and CDR2 from the germline V gene are SEHNR and FQNEAQ (reference sequence). The CDR3 runs to 14 residues. V was cut by 2 bases and J by 1 base, with 7 bases left in between. The CDR3 sequence: CASSLQGGTDTQYF. In nucleotides, the CDR3 is TGTGCCAGCAGCTTACAGGGTGGCACAGATACGCAGTATTTT.

The chain combines TRBV6-6 with TRBJ2-1, with D tentatively TRBD1 (6 bases). Germline V gives CDR1 MNHNY, CDR2 SVGAGI (reference sequence). Trimming took off 2 bases at V and 3 bases at J, with 17 bases between the two ends. This CDR3 is built from 17 residues. This CDR3 reads CASSYGSRAGDYNEQFF. The CDR3 bases are TGTGCCAGCAGTTACGGTTCTAGGGCAGGGGACTACAATGAGCAGTTCTTC.

Written as DNA, the CDR3 is TGTGCCAGCAGCCCGTGGGGGTCGGCCACTGAAGCTTTCTTT. Its translation is CASSPWGSATEAFF. The chain carries TRBV3-1 and TRBJ1-1; a weak D match, TRBD1 (5 bases). The CDR3 is 14 residues long. Germline V gene data show CDR1 as LGHDT and CDR2 as YNNKEL (reference sequence). Deletions cut 4 bases from V and 4 bases from J, with 13 bases between. The whole variable domain, remainder taken from reference TRBV3-1 and TRBJ1-1, is DTAVSQTPKYLVTQMGNDKSIKCEQNLGHDTMYWYKQDSKKFLKIMFSYNNKELIINETVPNRFSPKSPDKAHLNLHINSLELGDSAVYFCASSPWGSATEAFFGQGTRLTVV.

This clonotype was observed a handful of times. CDR3 region: CSVVAGSSGANVLTF. CDR3 in DNA: TGCAGCGTTGTAGCCGGCAGCTCTGGGGCCAACGTCCTGACTTTC. V usage is TRBV29-1 and J usage is TRBJ2-6; no definite D call. Germline loops: CDR1 SQVTM, CDR2 ANQGSEA. The CDR3 runs to 15 residues. Trimming shortened V by 4 bases and J by 0 bases, and 10 bases separated the two germline ends.

This clonotype was observed a handful of times. J is TRBJ2-1 and V is TRBV29-1; TRBD1 agrees at 11 bases. The V and J ends lost 5 bases and 3 bases, in that order; junction bases with no gene match: 3. The CDR3 runs 14 residues. The V gene's germline CDR1 is SQVTM and CDR2 ANQGSEA. The CDR3 loop is CSVSGTGGYNEQFF. CDR3 nucleotide sequence: TGCAGCGTTTCCGGGACAGGGGGCTACAATGAGCAGTTCTTC.

This clonotype was found a few times. Here the CDR3 reads CASSYDTRTGTNQPQHF. DNA for the CDR3: TGTGCCAGCAGTTACGACACAAGGACAGGGACAAATCAGCCCCAGCATTTT. This chain joins TRBV6-2 or TRBV6-3 and TRBJ1-5, with 8 positions matching TRBD1. The CDR3 covers 17 residues. The V segment lost 2 bases and the J segment 4 bases; nucleotides outside the gene matches: 10. Germline V gives CDR1 MNHEY, CDR2 SVGEGT.

This clonotype appeared a single time. The chain carries TRBV10-3 and TRBJ2-2, with a weak D call TRBD2 (6 bases). The CDR3 consists of 13 residues. Germline loops: CDR1 ENHRY, CDR2 SYGVKD. Trimming took 8 bases from V and 5 from J, leaving 12 bases between them. CDR3 sequence reads: CAISAGRTGELFF. DNA for the CDR3: TGTGCCATCTCCGCAGGGAGGACCGGGGAGCTGTTTTTT.

This sequence joins TRBV7-2 and TRBJ2-2; D not resolved. The ends were cut back, 5 bases at V and 3 bases at J, with 10 bases in the middle. The CDR3 totals 14 residues. CDR1 and CDR2 from the germline V gene are SGHTA and FQGNSA. The CDR3 here is CASSPFRDTGELFF. The CDR3 region has the DNA TGTGCCAGCAGCCCATTTAGGGACACCGGGGAGCTGTTTTTT.

The gene calls are TRBV6-1 and TRBJ1-4, with D unresolved. The CDR3 consists of 13 residues. The V end was cut by 7 bases, the J end by 8 bases, with 14 bases between. Germline CDR1 is MNHNS and CDR2 is SASEGT. CDR3 sequence: CASNEAGWEKLFF. The CDR3 nucleotides are TGTGCCAGCAACGAGGCAGGTTGGGAAAAACTGTTTTTT.

This chain links TRBV20-1 with TRBJ2-7; TRBD2 agrees at 8 bases. V trimming: 4 bases; J trimming: 2 bases; junction bases outside the gene matches: 4. The CDR3 contains 13 residues. Germline-derived CDR1 and CDR2 are DFQATT and SNEGSKA (reference sequence). The CDR3 sequence: CSAMREDTYEQYF. DNA of the CDR3: TGCAGTGCTATGCGGGAGGACACCTACGAGCAGTACTTC.

This clonotype came up a few times. The chain joins TRBV4-1 to TRBJ1-5; weak D call: TRBD1 (5 bases). V was pared by 3 bases and J by 4 bases, with 13 bases between. CDR3 length equals 15 residues. Germline V CDR1 and CDR2: MGHRA, YSYEKL. The CDR3 region has the DNA TGCGCCAGCAGCCACTACTCCAACAGGAATCAGCCCCAGCATTTT. This encodes CASSHYSNRNQPQHF.

This rearrangement joins TRBV20-1 to TRBJ1-5, with D unresolved. V was trimmed by 0 bases and J by 9 bases, leaving 0 bases between them. The CDR3 is made up of 9 amino acids. Germline CDR1 is DFQATT and CDR2 is SNEGSKA (reference sequence). The CDR3 sequence is CSAREPQHF. CDR3 in DNA: TGCAGTGCTAGAGAGCCCCAGCATTTT.

The chain combines TRBV11-2 with TRBJ1-2, with 9 positions matching TRBD1. The V and J ends lost 5 bases and 4 bases, in that order; junction bases with no gene match: 11. The CDR3 spans 16 residues. Germline V gene sequence: CDR1 SGHAT, CDR2 FQNNGV. CDR3 DNA sequence: TGTGCCAGCAGCCTTCAGGGACAGGGAAAGTCCTATGGCTACACCTTC. Translating gives CASSLQGQGKSYGYTF.